These 25 T cell receptor beta chains were all obtained from the same sample, sequenced in a study of blood T cells in healthy people across ages. It was with a sample-barcoded 5' primer and a J-beta primer mix that a second PCR of roughly 6 to 11 cycles was run. MiXCR, applied by TCRdb to the 5' RACE reads, yields one record per CDR3 protein. The repertoire holds about 1.5 million distinct CDR3 sequences, with 42% as singletons. The material sequenced was blood. All receptors derive from a woman aged 18-29 years in good health.

The genes are TRBV7-2 and TRBJ1-6; possible D gene TRBD1, 5 bases. Germline lookup yields CDR1 SGHTA and CDR2 FQGNSA. The CDR3 loop spans 15 amino acids. The V gene lost 1 base and the J gene lost 10 bases, with 14 bases spanning the gap. The CDR3 loop is CASSLVGTSESPLHF. The CDR3 nucleotides read TGTGCCAGCAGCTTAGTCGGGACCTCAGAGTCACCCCTCCACTTT.

The chain combines TRBV12-3 or TRBV12-4 with TRBJ2-3; either TRBD1 or TRBD2 may supply D (5 bases each). Trimming removed 5 bases from V and 6 bases from J, with 15 bases in between. The CDR3 is made up of 14 amino acids. CDR3 in amino acids: CASSVSGPRDTQYF. The CDR3 DNA reads as TGTGCCAGCAGTGTTTCGGGGCCCCGGGATACGCAGTATTTT.

The V and J genes are TRBV29-1 and TRBJ1-2, with D possibly being TRBD1 (5 bases). The CDR3 totals 14 residues. CDR1 is SQVTM and CDR2 is ANQGSEA in the germline V gene. Trimming left V 7 bases short and J 0 bases short, with 15 bases between. CDR3 sequence (DNA): TGCAGCGCCGTCCAGGGAGCCTCTAACTATGGCTACACCTTC. Encoded protein: CSAVQGASNYGYTF.

With regard to this clonotype: One end of the junction is discordant with germline, which a read error may explain. This chain links TRBV6-4 with TRBJ2-1, with TRBD2 matching over 13 bases. The length of the CDR3 is 16 residues. Per the germline V gene, CDR1 is MRHNA and CDR2 is SNTAGT. CDR3 DNA sequence: TGTGCCAGCAGTGAGACTAGCGGGGGGTTTTCGAATGCGCAGTTCTTC. Protein product: CASSETSGGFSNAQFF.

J is TRBJ2-7 and V is TRBV20-1; TRBD2 aligns across 7 bases. The CDR3 is made up of 14 amino acids. Germline assignment: CDR1 DFQATT and CDR2 SNEGSKA (reference sequence). The V and J ends lost 1 base and 0 bases, in that order; junction bases with no gene match: 3. CDR3 sequence: CSARGGGNSYEQYF. In DNA form, the CDR3 reads TGCAGTGCTAGAGGGGGGGGAAACTCCTACGAGCAGTACTTC.

J is TRBJ2-3 and V is TRBV4-2; the D gene is possibly TRBD2 (6 bases). Germline V gene sequence: CDR1 LGHNA, CDR2 YNFKEQ. Trimming removed 1 base at V and 0 bases at J, with 14 bases between. The CDR3 runs to 17 residues. In DNA form, the CDR3 reads TGTGCCAGCAGCCAAGTCTACTCGGGAGAGAGCACAGATACGCAGTATTTT. This encodes CASSQVYSGESTDTQYF.

This clonotype was counted between two and nine times. The V call is TRBV12-3 or TRBV12-4, the J call TRBJ1-1; D gene unclear. CDR3 length: 14 residues. The V end lost 3 bases, the J end lost 1 base, and 9 bases lay between the germline ends. CDR3 nucleotides: TGTGCCAGCAGTTTTGGTTACAAGAACACTGAAGCTTTCTTT. It codes for CASSFGYKNTEAFF.

This clonotype was counted only a few times. The chain joins TRBV29-1 to TRBJ1-1; D remains unclear. Germline V gene sequence: CDR1 SQVTM, CDR2 ANQGSEA. CDR3 length: 10 residues. Trimming shortened V by 2 bases and J by 5 bases, and 3 bases separated the two germline ends. CDR3 bases: TGCAGCGTTGAATGGACTGAAGCTTTCTTT. It encodes CSVEWTEAFF.

A note on this clonotype: The junction does not match germline at one end; this may be a read error. The V and J genes are TRBV12-3 or TRBV12-4 and TRBJ2-7; either TRBD1 or TRBD2 may fit D (6 bases each). The CDR3 is 13 amino acids. CDR3 loop: CASRGDGGCEQYF. As DNA, the CDR3 is TGTGCAAGCAGGGGCGATGGAGGGTGCGAGCAGTACTTC.

This chain connects TRBV24-1 to TRBJ1-2; TRBD1 matches 7 bases. The CDR3 runs 14 residues. Trimming took 7 bases from V and 4 from J; bases not matched to a gene: 8. Germline loops: CDR1 KGHDR, CDR2 SFDVKD. The CDR3: CATSHRDSRYGYTF. The CDR3 DNA is TGTGCCACCAGCCACCGGGACAGCCGCTATGGCTACACCTTC.

The CDR3 reads CASSLAGTSEHEQYF. Here the CDR3 DNA reads TGTGCCAGCAGCTTAGCGGGGACTAGCGAGCACGAGCAGTACTTC. The V call is TRBV7-2, the J call TRBJ2-5; 10 nucleotides agree with TRBD2. With the DNA end fitting TRBJ2-7 better, the J assignment may be wrong. The germline V gene encodes CDR1 SGHTA and CDR2 FQGNSA. This CDR3 contains 15 residues.

V usage is TRBV9 and J usage is TRBJ2-1, with 8 nucleotides matching TRBD1. Per the germline V gene, CDR1 is SGDLS and CDR2 is YYNGEE. V was pared by 7 bases and J by 2 bases, with 8 bases of the junction left unmatched. This CDR3 is 15 amino acids long. The CDR3 nucleotides read TGTGCCAGCGGCGAAGGACAGGGAACCTACAATGAGCAGTTCTTC. Translated, it gives CASGEGQGTYNEQFF.

A few counts support this clonotype. The V gene is TRBV11-2, the J gene TRBJ2-5; D perhaps matches TRBD1 (5 bases). Per germline, CDR1 SGHAT and CDR2 FQNNGV. There are 15 residues in the CDR3. The V end lost 5 bases, the J end lost 4 bases, and 17 bases lay between the germline ends. CDR3 protein: CASSPRKGLRETQYF. CDR3 sequence (DNA): TGTGCCAGCAGCCCCAGAAAGGGGTTGAGAGAGACCCAGTACTTC.

J is TRBJ1-1 and V is TRBV10-3; possibly TRBD1 for D (6 bases). Deletions cut 9 bases from V and 5 bases from J, with 16 bases between. CDR1 is ENHRY, CDR2 SYGVKD, per germline. The CDR3 runs 13 residues. This chain's CDR3 is CAINQGTGTEAFF. The CDR3 DNA reads as TGTGCCATAAACCAGGGGACCGGGACTGAAGCTTTCTTT.

The rearrangement joins TRBV4-1 to TRBJ2-7, with D possibly being TRBD2 (5 bases). The CDR3 is made up of 15 amino acids. Trimming took off 3 bases at V and 4 bases at J, with 16 bases between the two ends. CDR1 is MGHRA and CDR2 is YSYEKL in the germline V gene. The CDR3 sequence is CASSHGEPGSYEQYF. The CDR3 region has the DNA TGCGCCAGCAGCCATGGGGAGCCTGGATCATACGAGCAGTACTTC.

This clonotype came up a few times. J is TRBJ2-3 and V is TRBV12-3 or TRBV12-4; TRBD2 is a possible D gene (5 bases). The CDR3 consists of 17 residues. V was clipped by 1 base and J by 0 bases, with 14 bases between them. CDR3 amino acids: CASSLGRRATSTDTQYF. The CDR3 nucleotides read TGTGCCAGCAGTTTAGGGAGGAGAGCGACTAGCACAGATACGCAGTATTTT.

The chain uses TRBV20-1 and TRBJ2-1, with a weak D call TRBD1 (5 bases). The CDR3 is 15 amino acids. Trimming cost V 8 bases and J 0 bases, with 17 bases left between them. In germline, CDR1 is DFQATT, CDR2 SNEGSKA (reference sequence). The CDR3 reads CSTQGGASSYNEQFF. DNA for the CDR3: TGCAGTACTCAGGGTGGAGCCTCCTCCTACAATGAGCAGTTCTTC.

This clonotype has a count of ten or more. V is TRBV25-1 and J is TRBJ2-7; the match to TRBD1 covers 7 bases. V was clipped by 8 bases and J by 0 bases; unmatched bases: 10. CDR3 length: 15 residues. CDR1 and CDR2 from the germline V gene are MGHDK and SYGVNS. This chain's CDR3 is CASEKTGKGSYEQYF. CDR3 sequence (DNA): TGTGCCAGCGAGAAGACAGGGAAGGGCTCCTACGAGCAGTACTTC.

The rearrangement uses TRBV7-9 and TRBJ1-2, with a possible D match to TRBD1 (6 bases). The CDR3 runs 14 residues. Germline V gives CDR1 SEHNR, CDR2 FQNEAQ (reference sequence). The germline V and J ends were trimmed by 8 bases and 2 bases, with 15 bases remaining between them. For the CDR3, the DNA is TGTGCCAGCGTACTCCAGGGGATAAACTATGGCTACACCTTC. Its protein is CASVLQGINYGYTF.

This clonotype has more than one count but fewer than ten. The chain combines TRBV28 with TRBJ1-2; D unclear. The V and J ends lost 6 bases and 5 bases respectively, with 13 bases between them. Germline V CDR1 and CDR2: MDHEN, SYDVKM. The CDR3 is 13 amino acids. CDR3 nucleotide sequence: TGTGCCAGCAGCCTCAACCTTGCTTATGGCTACACCTTC. As protein: CASSLNLAYGYTF.

The table lists this clonotype with a few counts. This sequence joins TRBV4-3 and TRBJ1-4; D is undetermined. The CDR3 totals 15 residues. V lost 0 bases, J lost 1 base, and 6 bases lay in between. Germline V CDR1 and CDR2: LGHNA, YSLEER. The chain's CDR3 is CASSQEWITNEKLFF. CDR3 in DNA: TGCGCCAGCAGCCAAGAGTGGATAACTAATGAAAAACTGTTTTTT.

The J gene is TRBJ1-5, the V gene TRBV20-1; the D is unclear. Germline CDR1 DFQATT, CDR2 SNEGSKA (reference sequence). V was trimmed by 3 bases and J by 5 bases, leaving 17 bases between them. CDR3 length: 15 amino acids. In nucleotides, the CDR3 is TGCAGTGCTAGGACGTACCGGAGGGCGGATCAGCCCCAGCATTTT. This sequence encodes CSARTYRRADQPQHF.

The chain carries TRBV10-3 and TRBJ2-7; the D is unclear. The end of the DNA aligns better with TRBJ2-5, so the J call may be wrong. CDR1 is ENHRY, CDR2 SYGVKD, per germline. The CDR3 sequence is 15 residues long. CDR3 sequence reads: CAISESKLTGETQYF. The CDR3 DNA follows: TGTGCCATCAGTGAGTCGAAACTAACGGGAGAGACCCAGTACTTC.

The chain is built from TRBV20-1 and TRBJ2-1, with 9 bases matching TRBD1. The CDR3 runs 15 residues. Germline trimming cut 3 bases from V and 1 base from J; bases unmatched to any gene: 4. CDR1 is DFQATT, CDR2 SNEGSKA, per germline (reference sequence). Written as DNA, the CDR3 is TGCAGTGCTAGGGACAGGGGAAGGTCCTACAATGAGCAGTTCTTC. Amino acids: CSARDRGRSYNEQFF.

This clonotype has a count of ten or more. V usage is TRBV2 and J usage is TRBJ2-3; D is uncertain. The CDR3 has 11 residues. Germline assignment: CDR1 SNHLY and CDR2 FYNNEI. Trimming stripped 4 bases from V and 4 bases from J, with 3 bases between. The CDR3 loop is CASSAPDTQYF. As DNA, the CDR3 is TGTGCCAGCAGTGCCCCAGATACGCAGTATTTT.